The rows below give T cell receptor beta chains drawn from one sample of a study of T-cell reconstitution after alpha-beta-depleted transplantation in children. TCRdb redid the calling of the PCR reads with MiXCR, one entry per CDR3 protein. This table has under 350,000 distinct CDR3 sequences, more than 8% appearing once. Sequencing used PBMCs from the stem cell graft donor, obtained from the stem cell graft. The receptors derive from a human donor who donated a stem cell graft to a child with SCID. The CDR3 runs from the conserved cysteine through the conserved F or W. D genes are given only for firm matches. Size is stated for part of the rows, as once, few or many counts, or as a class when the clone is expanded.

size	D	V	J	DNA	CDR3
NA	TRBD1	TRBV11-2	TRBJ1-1	TGTGCCAGCAGCTTTGCCGGGACAGGGTACACTGAAGCTTTCTTT	CASSFAGTGYTEAFF
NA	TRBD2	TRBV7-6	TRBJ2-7	TGTGCCAGCAGCTTAGGGACTAGCGGGGGCGGCTACGAGCAGTACTTC	CASSLGTSGGGYEQYF
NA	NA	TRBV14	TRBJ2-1	TGTGCCAGCAGCAATGGGGTCTGGTATGGGAATGAGCAGTTCTTC	CASSNGVWYGNEQFF
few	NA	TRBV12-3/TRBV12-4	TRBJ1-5	TGTGCCAGCAGCCCACGACCGGGGCGTAATCAGCCCCAGCATTTT	CASSPRPGRNQPQHF
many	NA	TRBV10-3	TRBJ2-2	TGTGCCATCAGTGACAGGGTCTCTGGGGAGCTGTTTTTT	CAISDRVSGELFF
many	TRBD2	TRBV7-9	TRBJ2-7	TGTGCCAGCAGCTTAACGACTAGCGGGGAACGCTACGAGCAGTACTTC	CASSLTTSGERYEQYF
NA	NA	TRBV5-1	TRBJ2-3	TGCGCCAGCAGCTCAGGGCCAGATACGCAGTATTTT	CASSSGPDTQYF
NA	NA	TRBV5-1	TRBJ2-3	TGCGCCAGCAGCCCGGACGGCAAAAGCACAGATACGCAGTATTTT	CASSPDGKSTDTQYF
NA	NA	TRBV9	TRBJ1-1	TGTGCCAGCAGCGTAGGGGAGGTCACTGAAGCTTTCTTT	CASSVGEVTEAFF
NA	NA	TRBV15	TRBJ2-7	TGTGCCACCAGCGCAGGCGAGGGCTACGAGCAGTACTTC	CATSAGEGYEQYF
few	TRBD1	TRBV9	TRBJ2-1	TGTGCCAGCAGCCCCCGAGGCGGTGACAGGGTTGGGGGCTACAATGAGCAGTTCTTC	CASSPRGGDRVGGYNEQFF